The entry that follows covers one TCR beta chain sequence. Sequencing was performed with immunoSEQ multiplex PCR; in TCRdb, only in-frame clones are kept and a portion is missing. The data contain 190,000 or so clones, about 87% of them seen just once; the ten biggest clones take up 1.2%. The data were obtained in a study of blood T cell repertoires in COVID-19. CDR3 length: 13 residues. V was shortened by 2 bases and J by 3 bases, with 8 bases between the two germline ends. Germline lookup yields CDR1 SQVTM and CDR2 ANQGSEA. The sequenced material came from PBMCs or T cells enriched from blood (not recorded which). The chain uses TRBV29-1 and TRBJ2-1, with D hard to call. The sequence came from a man aged 25 to 45 who had recovered from COVID-19. In DNA form, the CDR3 reads TGCAGCGTTGAACCGCCCGGCTACAATGAGCAGTTCTTC. It yields the protein CSVEPPGYNEQFF.